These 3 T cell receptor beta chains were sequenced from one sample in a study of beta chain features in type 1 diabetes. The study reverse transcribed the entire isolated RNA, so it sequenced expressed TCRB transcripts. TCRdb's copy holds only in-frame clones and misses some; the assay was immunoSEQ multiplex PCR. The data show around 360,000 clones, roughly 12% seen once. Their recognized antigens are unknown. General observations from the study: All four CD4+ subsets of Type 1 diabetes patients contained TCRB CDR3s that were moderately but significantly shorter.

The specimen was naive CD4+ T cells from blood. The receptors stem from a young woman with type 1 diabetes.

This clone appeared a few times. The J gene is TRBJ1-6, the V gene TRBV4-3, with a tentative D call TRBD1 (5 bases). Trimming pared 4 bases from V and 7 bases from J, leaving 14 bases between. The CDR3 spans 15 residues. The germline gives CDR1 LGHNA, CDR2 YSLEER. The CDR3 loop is CASSRGRRENSPLHF. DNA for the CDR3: TGCGCCAGCAGCCGGGGCCGACGGGAGAATTCACCCCTCCACTTT.

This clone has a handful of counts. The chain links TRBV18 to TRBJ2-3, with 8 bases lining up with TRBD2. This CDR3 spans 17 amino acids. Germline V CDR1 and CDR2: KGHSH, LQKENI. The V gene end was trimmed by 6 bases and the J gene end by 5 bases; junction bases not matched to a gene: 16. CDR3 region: CASSSIEAGGVEDTQYF. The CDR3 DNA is TGTGCCAGCTCGTCGATCGAGGCGGGAGGCGTAGAAGATACGCAGTATTTT.

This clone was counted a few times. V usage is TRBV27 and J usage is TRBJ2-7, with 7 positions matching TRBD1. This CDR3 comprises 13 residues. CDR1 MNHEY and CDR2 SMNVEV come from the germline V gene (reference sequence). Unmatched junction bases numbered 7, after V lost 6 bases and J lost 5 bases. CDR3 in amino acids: CASRQETGHEQYF. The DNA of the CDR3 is TGTGCCAGCAGGCAAGAGACAGGGCACGAGCAGTACTTC.